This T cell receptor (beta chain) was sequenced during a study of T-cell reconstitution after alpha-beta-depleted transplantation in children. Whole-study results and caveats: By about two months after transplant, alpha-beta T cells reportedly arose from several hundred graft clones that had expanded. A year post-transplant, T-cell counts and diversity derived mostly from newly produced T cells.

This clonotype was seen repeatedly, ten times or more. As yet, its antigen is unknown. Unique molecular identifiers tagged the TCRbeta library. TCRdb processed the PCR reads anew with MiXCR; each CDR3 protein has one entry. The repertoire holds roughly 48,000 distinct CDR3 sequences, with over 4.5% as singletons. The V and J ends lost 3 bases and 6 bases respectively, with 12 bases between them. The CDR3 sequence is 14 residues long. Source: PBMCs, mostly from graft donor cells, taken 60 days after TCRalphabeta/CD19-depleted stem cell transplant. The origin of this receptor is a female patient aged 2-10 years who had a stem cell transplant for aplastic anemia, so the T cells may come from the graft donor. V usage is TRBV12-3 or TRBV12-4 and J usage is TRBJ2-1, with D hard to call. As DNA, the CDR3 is TGTGCCAGCAGTTTTGCCTTAGCAACCAATGAGCAGTTCTTC. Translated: CASSFALATNEQFF.